This T cell receptor beta chain was obtained from a study of blood T cell repertoires in COVID-19. The V segment lost 4 bases and the J segment 3 bases; nucleotides outside the gene matches: 7. CDR1 and CDR2 from the germline V gene are MNHEY and SVGEGT. The length of the CDR3 is 16 residues. Participant age was about 18 to 100 years, and participants resided in fewer than 30 US areas. Membership in each cohort depended on participant-reported clinical history. As handled by the study authors: Amplification from reference gene primers served as the basis for estimated nucleated cell counts. Sequencing was performed with immunoSEQ multiplex PCR; in TCRdb, only in-frame clones are kept and a portion is missing. The DNA gave D and trimming, while V, J and clone size come from that table. The table lists some 510,000 clones, 70% to 90% of them singletons.

This sequence joins TRBV6-2 or TRBV6-3 and TRBJ2-7, with TRBD2 identical over 12 bases. The TCR sequence derives from a woman aged 40-49 years who had recovered from COVID-19. Source material: PBMCs or T cells enriched from blood (not recorded which). The CDR3 region is CASSFSQTSGSYEQYF. The CDR3 DNA reads TGTGCCAGCAGTTTTAGCCAGACTAGCGGGAGCTACGAGCAGTACTTC.